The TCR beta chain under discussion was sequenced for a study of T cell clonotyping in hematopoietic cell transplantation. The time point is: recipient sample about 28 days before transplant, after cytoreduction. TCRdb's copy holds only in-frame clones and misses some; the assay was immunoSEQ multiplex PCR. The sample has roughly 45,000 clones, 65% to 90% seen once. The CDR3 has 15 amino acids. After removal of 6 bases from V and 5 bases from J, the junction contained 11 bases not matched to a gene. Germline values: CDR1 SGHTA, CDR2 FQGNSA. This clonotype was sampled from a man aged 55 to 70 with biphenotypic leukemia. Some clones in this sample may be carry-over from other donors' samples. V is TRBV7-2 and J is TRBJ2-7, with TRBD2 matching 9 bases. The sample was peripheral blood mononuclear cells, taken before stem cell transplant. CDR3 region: CASSPTSGEIHEQYF. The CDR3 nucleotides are TGTGCCAGCAGTCCGACTAGCGGAGAGATCCACGAGCAGTACTTC.